This is a list of T cell receptor beta chains from one sample in a study of T cells after yellow fever vaccination. TCRdb reprocessed the 5' RACE reads via MiXCR and lists one record per CDR3 protein. The sample holds 450,000 to 600,000 distinct CDR3 sequences, 13% seen once. The sample in question was PBMCs, obtained on the day of the yellow fever booster vaccination. These receptor sequences come from a man under 40 who received the YFV17D yellow fever vaccine. CDR3s include the opening cysteine and the closing phenylalanine or tryptophan. A D gene is named only where the DNA matches it firmly. Clone size is not always given. Where it is, it says once, few, many or a class for expanded clones.

v_gene	d_gene	abundance	j_gene	CDR3aa	CDR3nt
TRBV7-2	NA	many	TRBJ2-7	CASSLGPSSYEQYF	TGTGCCAGCAGCTTAGGGCCCTCCTCCTACGAGCAGTACTTC
TRBV6-5	NA	NA	TRBJ2-2	CATRMTEVRVGARYANTGELFF	TGTGCCACGCGAATGACCGAGGTTAGGGTGGGAGCCAGATACGCGAACACCGGGGAGCTGTTTTTT
TRBV20-1	NA	NA	TRBJ2-7	CSARPATSNEQYF	TGCAGTGCTAGACCGGCGACGTCTAACGAGCAGTACTTC
TRBV19	NA	few	TRBJ2-2	CASRTLRGGELFF	TGTGCCAGTAGAACTCTAAGAGGCGGGGAGCTGTTTTTT
TRBV7-9	NA	NA	TRBJ1-4	CASSFWGKEEKLFF	TGTGCCAGCAGCTTTTGGGGAAAGGAAGAAAAACTGTTTTTT
TRBV4-3	NA	NA	TRBJ2-3	CASSQDTGESTDTQYF	TGCGCCAGCAGCCAAGATACGGGAGAAAGCACAGATACGCAGTATTTT
TRBV18	NA	few	TRBJ1-1	CASSPKQLNTEAFF	TGTGCCAGCTCACCTAAGCAGCTTAACACTGAAGCTTTCTTT
TRBV2	NA	NA	TRBJ2-5	CASRGGDGLQETQYF	TGTGCCAGCAGGGGTGGGGACGGACTGCAAGAGACCCAGTACTTC
TRBV29-1	TRBD2	NA	TRBJ2-2	CSVGTSGSSPGELFF	TGCAGCGTGGGGACTAGCGGGAGTTCCCCCGGGGAGCTGTTTTTT
TRBV7-9	NA	NA	TRBJ1-1	CASSLIRDEAFF	TGTGCCAGCAGCTTAATCCGGGATGAAGCTTTCTTT
TRBV18	TRBD1	NA	TRBJ2-7	CASSPSQGAGEQYF	TGTGCCAGCTCACCATCACAGGGGGCTGGCGAGCAGTACTTC
TRBV7-2	NA	many	TRBJ2-3	CASSLAPQDLQYF	TGTGCCAGCAGCTTAGCGCCCCAGGATTTGCAGTATTTT
TRBV12-3/TRBV12-4	NA	NA	TRBJ2-7	CASSHTEQYF	TGTGCCAGCAGTCACACCGAGCAGTACTTC
TRBV10-3	NA	NA	TRBJ2-7	CAISEFRLVGSYEQYF	TGTGCCATCAGTGAGTTCCGACTAGTCGGGAGCTACGAGCAGTACTTC
TRBV5-6	TRBD2	NA	TRBJ2-1	CASSLGGLAEDNEQFF	TGTGCCAGCAGCTTGGGGGGTCTAGCGGAAGACAATGAGCAGTTCTTC
TRBV7-9	TRBD2	NA	TRBJ2-7	CASSRVSGRPTYEQYF	TGTGCCAGCAGCAGGGTGAGCGGGAGGCCCACCTACGAGCAGTACTTC
TRBV2	NA	NA	TRBJ1-2	CASREGPLGGYTF	TGTGCCAGCAGGGAGGGACCTCTGGGTGGCTACACCTTC
TRBV10-3	NA	NA	TRBJ1-2	CAISEVGGLGYGYTF	TGTGCCATCAGTGAGGTTGGAGGGCTCGGCTATGGCTACACCTTC
TRBV19	NA	NA	TRBJ1-3	CASSIGWTSSGNTIYF	TGTGCCAGTAGTATAGGTTGGACGTCCTCTGGAAACACCATATATTTT
TRBV25-1	NA	NA	TRBJ2-2	CATTGFAAGELFF	TGTGCCACCACTGGATTTGCTGCCGGGGAGCTGTTTTTT
TRBV4-3	NA	NA	TRBJ2-1	CASSLSHRENEQFF	TGCGCCAGCAGCCTCAGCCACAGGGAGAATGAGCAGTTCTTC
TRBV7-2	NA	many	TRBJ2-2	CASSSTVLGGELFF	TGTGCCAGCAGCTCGACTGTTTTAGGCGGGGAGCTGTTTTTT
TRBV7-8	NA	NA	TRBJ2-5	CASSLARGGGGETQYF	TGTGCCAGCAGCTTAGCCCGGGGCGGCGGTGGAGAGACCCAGTACTTC
TRBV6-1	TRBD2	NA	TRBJ2-1	CASRHSGGGRYNEQFF	TGTGCCAGCAGACATTCCGGCGGGGGGAGATACAATGAGCAGTTCTTC
TRBV29-1	TRBD2	many	TRBJ2-7	CSVVGDASGRVYEQYF	TGCAGCGTTGTCGGTGACGCTAGCGGGAGAGTCTACGAGCAGTACTTC
TRBV7-2	NA	NA	TRBJ1-4	CASSLGPTETEKLFF	TGTGCCAGCAGCTTAGGACCAACGGAAACCGAAAAACTGTTTTTT
TRBV5-1	NA	medium-sized	TRBJ2-1	CASSLNPTSRRSYNEQFF	TGCGCCAGCAGCTTGAATCCCACTAGCAGGCGCTCCTACAATGAGCAGTTCTTC
TRBV23-1	NA	few	TRBJ2-5	CASSGTKKGAQYF	TGCGCCAGCAGTGGGACCAAAAAAGGGGCCCAGTACTTC
TRBV6-5	NA	NA	TRBJ1-6	CASSYSARNSPLHF	TGTGCCAGCAGTTACTCGGCCAGGAATTCACCCCTCCACTTT
TRBV7-2	TRBD1	NA	TRBJ1-5	CASSLGDRGSQPQHF	TGTGCCAGCAGCTTAGGTGACAGGGGGTCTCAGCCCCAGCATTTT
TRBV20-1	NA	few	TRBJ1-1	CSARVGAMSRNTEAFF	TGCAGTGCTAGAGTAGGGGCGATGAGTCGCAACACTGAAGCTTTCTTT
TRBV20-1	NA	few	TRBJ2-1	CSARVAEGVSYNEQFF	TGCAGTGCTAGAGTAGCGGAGGGGGTCTCCTACAATGAGCAGTTCTTC
TRBV29-1	TRBD2	NA	TRBJ2-5	CSVRLAGQETQYF	TGCAGCGTTAGACTAGCGGGGCAAGAGACCCAGTACTTC
TRBV20-1	TRBD1	few	TRBJ1-2	CSAGGGTGGFGYTF	TGCAGTGCTGGCGGAGGGACAGGGGGCTTTGGCTACACCTTC
TRBV4-3	TRBD2	NA	TRBJ2-2	CASSPRFGASGHTGELFF	TGCGCCAGCAGCCCCCGCTTCGGGGCTAGCGGTCACACCGGGGAGCTGTTTTTT